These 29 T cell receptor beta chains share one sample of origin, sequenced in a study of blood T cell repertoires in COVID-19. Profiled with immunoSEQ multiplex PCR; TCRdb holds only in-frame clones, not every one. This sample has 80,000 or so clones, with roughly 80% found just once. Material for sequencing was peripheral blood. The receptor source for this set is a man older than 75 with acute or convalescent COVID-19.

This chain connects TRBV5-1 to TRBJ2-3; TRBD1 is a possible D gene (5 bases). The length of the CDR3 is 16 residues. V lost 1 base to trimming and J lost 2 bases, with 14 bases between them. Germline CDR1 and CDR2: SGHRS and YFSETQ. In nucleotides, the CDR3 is TGCGCCAGCAGCTTGAGCAGGGCTGAGGACACAGATACGCAGTATTTT. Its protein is CASSLSRAEDTDTQYF.

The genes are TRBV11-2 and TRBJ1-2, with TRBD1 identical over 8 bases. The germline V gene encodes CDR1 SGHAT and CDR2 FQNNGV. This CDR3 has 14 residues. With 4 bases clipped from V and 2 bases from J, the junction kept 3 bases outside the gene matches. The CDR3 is CASSSTGGNYGYTF. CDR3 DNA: TGTGCCAGCAGCTCTACAGGGGGAAACTATGGCTACACCTTC.

Here the CDR3 DNA reads TGTGCCAGCAGTGAATCCCCCTCGGGACAGGGTTGGTATGGCTACACCTTC. It encodes CASSESPSGQGWYGYTF. V is TRBV2 and J is TRBJ1-2; 9 bases are a match to TRBD1. This CDR3 comprises 17 residues. The junction had 12 bases not matched to a gene; V was cut back by 2 bases and J by 5 bases. CDR1 is SNHLY and CDR2 is FYNNEI in the germline V gene.

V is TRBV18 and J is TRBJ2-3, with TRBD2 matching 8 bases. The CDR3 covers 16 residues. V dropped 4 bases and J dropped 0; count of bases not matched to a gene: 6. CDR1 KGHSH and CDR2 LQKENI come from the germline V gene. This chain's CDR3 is CASSLLAGTSTDTQYF. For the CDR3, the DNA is TGTGCCAGCTCACTCTTAGCGGGAACTAGCACAGATACGCAGTATTTT.

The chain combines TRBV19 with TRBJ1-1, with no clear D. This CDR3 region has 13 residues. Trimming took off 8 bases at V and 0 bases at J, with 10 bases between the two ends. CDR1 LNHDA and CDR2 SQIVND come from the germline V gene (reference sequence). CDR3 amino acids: CASWQNMNTEAFF. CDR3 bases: TGTGCCAGTTGGCAAAACATGAACACTGAAGCTTTCTTT. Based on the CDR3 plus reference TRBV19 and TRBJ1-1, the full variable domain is DGGITQSPKYLFRKEGQNVTLSCEQNLNHDAMYWYRQDPGQGLRLIYYSQIVNDFQKGDIAEGYSVSREKKESFPLTVTSAQKNPTAFYLCASWQNMNTEAFFGQGTRLTVV.

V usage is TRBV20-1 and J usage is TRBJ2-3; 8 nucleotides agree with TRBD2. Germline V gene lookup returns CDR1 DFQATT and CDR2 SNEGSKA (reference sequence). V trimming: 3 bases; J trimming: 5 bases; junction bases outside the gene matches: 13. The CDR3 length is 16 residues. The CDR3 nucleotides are TGCAGTGCTAGTGGTAAGGCGGGGGGCGTCGAAGATACGCAGTATTTT. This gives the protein CSASGKAGGVEDTQYF.

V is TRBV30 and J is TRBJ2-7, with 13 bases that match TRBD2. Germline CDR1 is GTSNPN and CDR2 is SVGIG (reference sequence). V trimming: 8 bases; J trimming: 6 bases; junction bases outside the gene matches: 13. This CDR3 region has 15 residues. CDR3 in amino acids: CAVTSGGAIPIEQYF. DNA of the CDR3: TGTGCCGTCACTAGCGGGGGGGCCATTCCCATCGAGCAGTACTTC. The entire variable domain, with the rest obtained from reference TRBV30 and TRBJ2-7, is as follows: SQTIHQWPATLVQPVGSPLSLECTVEGTSNPNLYWYRQAAGRGLQLLFYSVGIGQISSEVPQNLSASRPQDRQFILSSKKLLLSDSGFYLCAVTSGGAIPIEQYFGPGTRLTVT.

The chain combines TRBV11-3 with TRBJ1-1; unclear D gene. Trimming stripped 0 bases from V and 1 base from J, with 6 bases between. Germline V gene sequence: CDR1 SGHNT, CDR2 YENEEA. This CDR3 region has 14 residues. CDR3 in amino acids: CASSLDDRNTEAFF. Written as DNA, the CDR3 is TGTGCCAGCAGCTTAGATGATAGGAACACTGAAGCTTTCTTT.

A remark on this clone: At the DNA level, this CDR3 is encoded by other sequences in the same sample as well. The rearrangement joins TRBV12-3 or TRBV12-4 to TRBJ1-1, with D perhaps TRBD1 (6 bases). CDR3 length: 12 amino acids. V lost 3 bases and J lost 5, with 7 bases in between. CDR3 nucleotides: TGTGCCAGCAGTTTCAGGGGAACTGAAGCTTTCTTT. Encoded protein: CASSFRGTEAFF.

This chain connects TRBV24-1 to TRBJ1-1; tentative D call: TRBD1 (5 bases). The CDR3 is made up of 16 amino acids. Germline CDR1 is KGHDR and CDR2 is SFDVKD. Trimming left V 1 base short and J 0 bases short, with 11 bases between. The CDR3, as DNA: TGTGCCACCAGTGATTTAGTAAGGACAATGAACACTGAAGCTTTCTTT. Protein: CATSDLVRTMNTEAFF.

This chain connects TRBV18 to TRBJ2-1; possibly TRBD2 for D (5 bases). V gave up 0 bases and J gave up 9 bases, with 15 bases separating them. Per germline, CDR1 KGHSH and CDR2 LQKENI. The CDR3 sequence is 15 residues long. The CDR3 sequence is CASSPPSPGRGEQFF. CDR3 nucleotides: TGTGCCAGCTCACCACCGAGCCCGGGTCGGGGTGAGCAGTTCTTC. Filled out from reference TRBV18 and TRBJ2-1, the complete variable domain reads NAGVMQNPRHLVRRRGQEARLRCSPMKGHSHVYWYRQLPEEGLKFMVYLQKENIIDESGMPKERFSAEFPKEGPSILRIQQVVRGDSAAYFCASSPPSPGRGEQFFGPGTRLTVL.

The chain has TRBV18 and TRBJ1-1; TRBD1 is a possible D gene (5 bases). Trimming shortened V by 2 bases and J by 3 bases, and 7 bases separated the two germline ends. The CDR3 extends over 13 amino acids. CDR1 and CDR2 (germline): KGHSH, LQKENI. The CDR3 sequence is CASSPSRDTEAFF. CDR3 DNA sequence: TGTGCCAGCTCACCAAGCAGGGACACTGAAGCTTTCTTT.

CDR3 nucleotide sequence: TGTGCCAGTAGTATAGTTACGAGGACATATGGGGCAGAGACCCAGTACTTC. As protein: CASSIVTRTYGAETQYF. The chain combines TRBV19 with TRBJ2-5; tentative D call: TRBD1 (5 bases). This CDR3 comprises 17 residues. Germline loops: CDR1 LNHDA, CDR2 SQIVND (reference sequence). V lost 1 base and J 4 bases, leaving 19 bases between the germline ends.

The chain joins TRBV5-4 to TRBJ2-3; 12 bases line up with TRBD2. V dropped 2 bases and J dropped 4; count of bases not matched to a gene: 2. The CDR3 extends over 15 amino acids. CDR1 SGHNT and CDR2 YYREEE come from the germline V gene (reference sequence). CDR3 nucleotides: TGTGCCAGCAGCTTAGGACTAGCGGGGTCAGATACGCAGTATTTT. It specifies CASSLGLAGSDTQYF.

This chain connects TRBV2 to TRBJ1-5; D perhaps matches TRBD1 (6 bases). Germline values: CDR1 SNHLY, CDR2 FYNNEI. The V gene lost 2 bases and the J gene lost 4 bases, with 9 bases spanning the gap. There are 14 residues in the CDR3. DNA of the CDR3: TGTGCCAGCAGTGAAAGGACAGAAAATCAGCCCCAGCATTTT. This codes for CASSERTENQPQHF.

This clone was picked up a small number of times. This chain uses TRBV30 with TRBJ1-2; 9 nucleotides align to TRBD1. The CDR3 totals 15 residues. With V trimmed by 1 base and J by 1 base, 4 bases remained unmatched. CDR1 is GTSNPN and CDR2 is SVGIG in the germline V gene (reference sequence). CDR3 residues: CAWSEGQGHNYGYTF. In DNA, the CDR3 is TGTGCCTGGAGTGAAGGACAGGGGCATAACTATGGCTACACCTTC.

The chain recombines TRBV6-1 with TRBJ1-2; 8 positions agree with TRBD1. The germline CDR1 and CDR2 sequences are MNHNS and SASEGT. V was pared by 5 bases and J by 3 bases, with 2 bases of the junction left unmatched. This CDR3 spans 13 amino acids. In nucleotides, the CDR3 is TGTGCCAGCAGTTCGACAGGGGACTATGGCTACACCTTC. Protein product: CASSSTGDYGYTF.

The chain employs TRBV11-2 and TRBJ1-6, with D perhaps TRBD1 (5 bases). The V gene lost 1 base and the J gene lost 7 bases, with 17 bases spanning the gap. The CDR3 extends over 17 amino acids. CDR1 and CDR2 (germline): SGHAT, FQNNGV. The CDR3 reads CASSLGTSSLGNSPLHF. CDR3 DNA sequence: TGTGCCAGCAGCTTAGGGACATCATCGTTGGGGAATTCACCCCTCCACTTT.

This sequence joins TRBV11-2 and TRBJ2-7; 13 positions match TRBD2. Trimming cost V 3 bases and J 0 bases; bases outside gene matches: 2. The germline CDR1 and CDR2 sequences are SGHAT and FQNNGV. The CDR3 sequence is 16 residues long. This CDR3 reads CASSFTSGGDSYEQYF. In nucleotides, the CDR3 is TGTGCCAGCAGCTTCACTAGCGGGGGGGACTCCTACGAGCAGTACTTC. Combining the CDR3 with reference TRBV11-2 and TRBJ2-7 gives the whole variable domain EAGVAQSPRYKIIEKRQSVAFWCNPISGHATLYWYQQILGQGPKLLIQFQNNGVVDDSQLPKDRFSAERLKGVDSTLKIQPAKLEDSAVYLCASSFTSGGDSYEQYFGPGTRLTVT.

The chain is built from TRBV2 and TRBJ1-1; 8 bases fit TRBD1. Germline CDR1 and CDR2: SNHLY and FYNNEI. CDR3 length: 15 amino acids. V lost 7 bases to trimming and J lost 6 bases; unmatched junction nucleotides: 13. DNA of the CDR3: TGTGCCAGCACCCACGGACAGGGCGACGTTCCTGAAGCTTTCTTT. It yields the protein CASTHGQGDVPEAFF.

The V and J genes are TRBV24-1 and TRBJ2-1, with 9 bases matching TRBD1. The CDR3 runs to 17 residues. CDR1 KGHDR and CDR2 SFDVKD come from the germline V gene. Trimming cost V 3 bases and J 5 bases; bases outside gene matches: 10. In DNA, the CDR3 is TGTGCCACCAGTGATCCGTCAAGAGGACAGGGGCACAATGAGCAGTTCTTC. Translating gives CATSDPSRGQGHNEQFF.

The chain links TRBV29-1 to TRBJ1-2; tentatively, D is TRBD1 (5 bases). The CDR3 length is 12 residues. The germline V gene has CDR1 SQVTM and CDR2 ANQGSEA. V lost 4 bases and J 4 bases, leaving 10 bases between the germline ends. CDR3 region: CSVVRGSYGYTF. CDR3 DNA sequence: TGCAGCGTTGTAAGGGGCTCCTATGGCTACACCTTC.

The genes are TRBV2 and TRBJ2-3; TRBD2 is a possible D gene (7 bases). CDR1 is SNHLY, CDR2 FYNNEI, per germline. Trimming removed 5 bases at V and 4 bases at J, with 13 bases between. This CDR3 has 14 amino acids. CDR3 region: CASSLGGGSDTQYF. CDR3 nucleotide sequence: TGTGCCAGCAGTTTAGGGGGGGGCTCAGATACGCAGTATTTT.

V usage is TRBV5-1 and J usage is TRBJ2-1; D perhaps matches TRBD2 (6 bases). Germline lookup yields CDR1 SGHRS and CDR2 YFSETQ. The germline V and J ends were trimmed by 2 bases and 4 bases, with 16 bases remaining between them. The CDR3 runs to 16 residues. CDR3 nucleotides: TGCGCCAGCAGCTTAGACGGGCGGGGACGATACAATGAGCAGTTCTTC. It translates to CASSLDGRGRYNEQFF.

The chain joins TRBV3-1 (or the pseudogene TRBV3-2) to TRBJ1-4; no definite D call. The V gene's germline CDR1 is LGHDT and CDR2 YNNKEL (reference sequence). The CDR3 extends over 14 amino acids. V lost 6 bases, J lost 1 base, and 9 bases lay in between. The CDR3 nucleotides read TGTGCCAGCAGGGCCCATGGAACTAATGAAAAACTGTTTTTT. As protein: CASRAHGTNEKLFF.

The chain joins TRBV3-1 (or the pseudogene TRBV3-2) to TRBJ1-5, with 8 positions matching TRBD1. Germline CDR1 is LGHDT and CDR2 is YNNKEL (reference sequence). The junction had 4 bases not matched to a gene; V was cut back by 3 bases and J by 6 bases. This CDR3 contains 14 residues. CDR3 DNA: TGTGCCAGCAGCCACCAGGGGGCTACTCAGCCCCAGCATTTT. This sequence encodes CASSHQGATQPQHF.

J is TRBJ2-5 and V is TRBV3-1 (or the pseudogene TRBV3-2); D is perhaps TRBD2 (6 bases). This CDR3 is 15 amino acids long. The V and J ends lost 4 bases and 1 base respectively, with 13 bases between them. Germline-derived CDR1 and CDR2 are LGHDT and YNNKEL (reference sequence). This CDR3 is CASSRRGTLQETQYF. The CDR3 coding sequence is TGTGCCAGCAGCCGAAGAGGGACTCTCCAAGAGACCCAGTACTTC.

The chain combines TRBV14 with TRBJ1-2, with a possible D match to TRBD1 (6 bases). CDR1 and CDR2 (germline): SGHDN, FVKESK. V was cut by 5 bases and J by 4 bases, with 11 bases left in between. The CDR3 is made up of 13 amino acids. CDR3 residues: CASSVSQGYGYTF. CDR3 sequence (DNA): TGTGCCAGCAGCGTATCACAGGGCTATGGCTACACCTTC.

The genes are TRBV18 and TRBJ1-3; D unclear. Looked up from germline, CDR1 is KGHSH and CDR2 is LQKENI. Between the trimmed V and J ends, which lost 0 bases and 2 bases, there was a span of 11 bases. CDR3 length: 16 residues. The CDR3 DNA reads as TGTGCCAGCTCACCACCGGGAGGATTTACTGGAAACACCATATATTTT. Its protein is CASSPPGGFTGNTIYF.